What follows are 21 T cell receptor beta chains derived from one specimen sequenced in a study of siplizumab effects on memory and regulatory T cells. Measured with immunoSEQ multiplex PCR; TCRdb has only the in-frame clones, and not every one. The table has tens of thousands of clones, less than 90% seen once. Sequencing was done on a sample of memory CD4+ T cells sorted from blood. The receptors were sampled from a human donor in good health.

This clone has just one count. The CDR3 nucleotides read TGTGCCAGCAAGGAGTACGTAGTCGGAGAGACCCAGTACTTC. It codes for CASKEYVVGETQYF. V usage is TRBV2 and J usage is TRBJ2-5; D is ambiguous. The CDR3 sequence is 14 residues long. V was shortened by 7 bases and J by 4 bases, with 16 bases between the two germline ends. The germline V gene encodes CDR1 SNHLY and CDR2 FYNNEI.

In its sample, this clone was seen a few times. Distinct nucleotide sequences in the sample also encode this CDR3. V is TRBV4-1 and J is TRBJ2-4; D remains ambiguous. V lost 4 bases to trimming and J lost 6 bases, with 16 bases between them. The CDR3 length is 15 residues. Germline CDR1 MGHRA, CDR2 YSYEKL. The CDR3 region has the DNA TGCGCCAGCAGCCGGAACCCTGACGCCTCAAACATTCAGTACTTC. Residues: CASSRNPDASNIQYF.

The rearrangement uses TRBV6-4 and TRBJ2-1; 7 positions match TRBD1. The CDR3 has 15 residues. V gave up 5 bases and J gave up 1 base; unmatched junction bases: 5. In germline, CDR1 is MRHNA, CDR2 SNTAGT. This chain's CDR3 is CASSRDSQSYNEQFF. The CDR3 DNA reads TGTGCCAGCAGTCGGGACAGTCAGTCCTACAATGAGCAGTTCTTC.

The chain joins TRBV29-1 to TRBJ2-2, with a tentative D call TRBD1 (6 bases). The CDR3 consists of 12 residues. Trimming took 7 bases from V and 4 from J, leaving 10 bases between them. CDR1 is SQVTM, CDR2 ANQGSEA, per germline. This CDR3 reads CSGGQFTGELFF. DNA for the CDR3: TGCAGCGGTGGACAGTTCACCGGGGAGCTGTTTTTT.

The V call is TRBV11-3, the J call TRBJ1-6, with a weak D call TRBD1 (5 bases). The V and J ends lost 5 bases and 12 bases respectively, with 14 bases between them. The germline CDR1 and CDR2 sequences are SGHNT and YENEEA. CDR3 size: 13 residues. The CDR3 spells CASSLGTARPLHF. CDR3 nucleotides: TGTGCCAGCAGCCTAGGGACGGCCAGACCCCTCCACTTT.

The V call is TRBV7-3, the J call TRBJ2-1, with a tentative D call TRBD2 (6 bases). CDR3 length: 15 amino acids. The ends were cut back, 2 bases at V and 8 bases at J, with 16 bases in the middle. Germline V lookup: CDR1 SGHTA, CDR2 FQGTGA. The CDR3 loop reads CASSLYGSTGYEQFF. For the CDR3, the DNA is TGTGCCAGCAGCTTATACGGGAGTACAGGCTATGAGCAGTTCTTC. The full variable domain, in which reference TRBV7-3 and TRBJ2-1 provide the parts outside the CDR3, is GAGVSQTPSNKVTEKGKYVELRCDPISGHTALYWYRQSLGQGPEFLIYFQGTGAADDSGLPNDRFFAVRPEGSVSTLKIQRTERGDSAVYLCASSLYGSTGYEQFFGPGTRLTVL.

This chain links TRBV12-5 with TRBJ1-5; D uncertain. The CDR3 has 13 amino acids. Germline CDR1 reads LGHNT; CDR2 reads FRNRAP. Trimming took 6 bases from V and 0 from J, leaving 6 bases between them. CDR3: CASGDDSNQPQHF. The CDR3 nucleotides are TGTGCTAGTGGGGATGATAGCAATCAGCCCCAGCATTTT.

V usage is TRBV11-1 and J usage is TRBJ1-1; a possible D gene is TRBD1 (5 bases). The germline V gene has CDR1 SGHAT and CDR2 FQDESV (reference sequence). V lost 3 bases and J 7 bases, leaving 18 bases between the germline ends. The CDR3 extends over 15 amino acids. For the CDR3, the DNA is TGTGCCAGCAGCTTGATTCCTGGGGGGACTAATGAAGCTTTCTTT. Translation: CASSLIPGGTNEAFF.

The V call is TRBV19, the J call TRBJ2-7; 10 positions match TRBD1. This CDR3 is built from 15 residues. The J segment lost 1 base and the V segment lost 5 bases, leaving 5 bases of the junction unmatched. The germline gives CDR1 LNHDA, CDR2 SQIVND (reference sequence). The CDR3 loop is CASSPGTGVSYEQYF. The CDR3 region has the DNA TGTGCCAGTAGTCCCGGGACAGGGGTATCCTACGAGCAGTACTTC.

This clone came up a few times. The CDR3 spells CASSFRDGFNEKLFF. DNA for the CDR3: TGTGCCAGCAGCTTCCGGGACGGATTTAATGAAAAACTGTTTTTT. This sequence joins TRBV9 and TRBJ1-4; possibly TRBD1 for D (5 bases). The CDR3 covers 15 residues. Germline V gene data show CDR1 as SGDLS and CDR2 as YYNGEE. V was clipped by 4 bases and J by 4 bases, with 14 bases between them.

The chain carries TRBV15 and TRBJ2-5; D remains ambiguous. V lost 3 bases, J lost 5 bases, and 19 bases lay in between. CDR3 length equals 16 residues. CDR1 and CDR2 (germline): LNHNV, YYDKDF (reference sequence). CDR3 amino acids: CATSSGEKSYRETQYF. DNA for the CDR3: TGTGCCACCAGCAGTGGCGAGAAGTCGTATCGCGAGACCCAGTACTTC.

The chain uses TRBV14 and TRBJ1-2; no reliable D call. Germline V gene lookup returns CDR1 SGHDN and CDR2 FVKESK. The CDR3 is 14 amino acids. The germline V and J ends were trimmed by 0 bases and 7 bases, with 12 bases remaining between them. Here the CDR3 reads CASSQEITGSGYTF. CDR3 nucleotides: TGTGCCAGCAGCCAAGAGATTACCGGGAGTGGCTACACCTTC.

This rearrangement joins TRBV2 to TRBJ1-1; D possibly corresponds to TRBD1 (5 bases). Germline CDR1 is SNHLY and CDR2 is FYNNEI. The CDR3 extends over 13 amino acids. Trimming took 11 bases from V and 3 from J, leaving 16 bases between them. The CDR3 sequence is CAGGPLPYTEAFF. CDR3 bases: TGTGCCGGGGGACCGCTGCCCTACACTGAAGCTTTCTTT.

The V and J genes are TRBV7-8 and TRBJ1-1, with TRBD1 matching 7 bases. This CDR3 has 15 amino acids. Germline loops: CDR1 SGHVS, CDR2 FQNEAQ. The junction had 5 bases not matched to a gene; V was cut back by 1 base and J by 3 bases. The CDR3: CASSLVYQGDTEAFF. In DNA, the CDR3 is TGTGCCAGCAGCTTAGTATACCAGGGGGACACTGAAGCTTTCTTT.

This chain connects TRBV18 to TRBJ2-6, with D maybe TRBD1 (6 bases). V was trimmed by 0 bases and J by 2 bases, leaving 14 bases between them. The V gene's germline CDR1 is KGHSH and CDR2 LQKENI. CDR3 length equals 18 residues. CDR3 sequence: CASSPPVQGLAGANVLTF. The CDR3 DNA sequence: TGTGCCAGCTCACCACCGGTACAGGGCTTGGCTGGGGCCAACGTCCTGACTTTC.

The rearrangement links TRBV6-6 to TRBJ1-1; D is perhaps TRBD1 (5 bases). The CDR3 has 14 amino acids. V was trimmed by 7 bases and J by 1 base, leaving 13 bases between them. Germline V lookup: CDR1 MNHNY, CDR2 SVGAGI (reference sequence). DNA for the CDR3: TGTGCCAGCATTATCGCAGGGACGAACACTGAAGCTTTCTTT. As protein: CASIIAGTNTEAFF.

The chain carries TRBV7-2 and TRBJ1-5, with D possibly matching TRBD1 (6 bases). The CDR3 has 17 residues. Trimming pared 1 base from V and 2 bases from J, leaving 15 bases between. Looked up from germline, CDR1 is SGHTA and CDR2 is FQGNSA. This chain's CDR3 is CASSLGGGGMGNQPQHF. The CDR3 DNA is TGTGCCAGCAGCTTAGGAGGAGGGGGAATGGGCAATCAGCCCCAGCATTTT.

J is TRBJ1-2 and V is TRBV7-8; D is undetermined. This CDR3 is built from 15 residues. V lost 1 base to trimming and J lost 1 base, with 10 bases between them. CDR1 and CDR2 (germline): SGHVS, FQNEAQ. CDR3 loop: CASSLVTGVNYGYTF. The CDR3 DNA sequence: TGTGCCAGCAGCTTAGTAACGGGCGTTAACTATGGCTACACCTTC.

The rearrangement joins TRBV15 to TRBJ2-5, with D unclear. The CDR3 runs to 12 residues. Per the germline V gene, CDR1 is LNHNV and CDR2 is YYDKDF (reference sequence). V was shortened by 3 bases and J by 7 bases, with 9 bases between the two germline ends. CDR3 sequence reads: CATSRVLGTQYF. The DNA for the CDR3 is TGTGCCACCAGCAGGGTCTTGGGGACCCAGTACTTC.

The chain is built from TRBV6-1 and TRBJ1-3; D might be TRBD1 (6 bases). This CDR3 has 15 residues. Per the germline V gene, CDR1 is MNHNS and CDR2 is SASEGT. V was shortened by 5 bases and J by 5 bases, with 16 bases between the two germline ends. CDR3 nucleotide sequence: TGTGCCAGCAGTCTTGACGACAGGACCCGAAACACCATATATTTT. It encodes CASSLDDRTRNTIYF.

V gene TRBV5-1 combines with J gene TRBJ2-5, with a weak D call TRBD1 (5 bases). CDR3 length: 14 amino acids. The V and J ends lost 7 bases and 7 bases respectively, with 20 bases between them. The germline CDR1 and CDR2 sequences are SGHRS and YFSETQ. The CDR3 DNA is TGCGCCAGCGCTGACACACAGGCCCATACGACCCAGTACTTC. Its translation: CASADTQAHTTQYF.